This T cell receptor (beta chain) was identified during a study of blood T cell repertoires in COVID-19. About the research overall: The United States, Italy and Spain were the sources of the acute and convalescent COVID-19 samples. PBMCs, B-cell-depleted T cells, or T cells were the source of the cDNA or gDNA that made up the material.

The protocol was immunoSEQ multiplex PCR, while the TCRdb copy is restricted to in-frame clones and leaves out a portion. This sample has 100,000 to 150,000 clones; less than 90% occur once, and the top ten carry about 4%. Participants' own reports of clinical history determined their cohort assignment. The V gene's germline CDR1 is MDHEN and CDR2 SYDVKM. This CDR3 region has 19 residues. Losses at the gene ends were 5 bases for V and 0 bases for J; bases not matched to a gene: 16. Material: PBMCs or T cells enriched from blood (not recorded which). The origin of this receptor is a woman aged 25 to 39 who had recovered from COVID-19. The chain uses TRBV28 and TRBJ1-5; 7 bases match TRBD1. Written as DNA, the CDR3 is TGTGCCAGCAGTCCCACAGGGGTGTGGGTCTCGTCTAGCAATCAGCCCCAGCATTTT. This translates into CASSPTGVWVSSSNQPQHF.